Presented here are 23 T cell receptor beta chains from one specimen sequenced in a study of cytomegalovirus exposure and HLA in healthy donors. Primers: 60 Vbeta forward and 13 Jbeta reverse. The data were produced by immunoSEQ multiplex PCR, yet TCRdb's version contains in-frame clones alone and is incomplete. The data hold 100,000 or so clones, with 77% observed a single time. Sequenced: PBMCs. These TCRs come from a woman aged 40 to 55 in good health and CMV-seropositive.

The V and J genes are TRBV5-1 and TRBJ2-1; TRBD2 aligns across 8 bases. This CDR3 has 15 residues. Per the germline V gene, CDR1 is SGHRS and CDR2 is YFSETQ. V dropped 4 bases and J dropped 5; count of bases not matched to a gene: 8. The CDR3 loop reads CASSNIAGSNNEQFF. The CDR3 DNA follows: TGCGCCAGCAGCAACATAGCGGGATCCAACAATGAGCAGTTCTTC.

The rearrangement uses TRBV5-6 and TRBJ2-7, with 12 bases lining up with TRBD2. The CDR3 loop spans 18 amino acids. V shed 2 bases, J shed 2 bases, and the junction held 11 bases outside the gene matches. Germline lookup yields CDR1 SGHDT and CDR2 YYEEEE. CDR3 sequence: CASSFLGSLAGGPYEQYF. DNA for the CDR3: TGTGCCAGCAGCTTTTTGGGGTCTCTAGCGGGGGGGCCCTACGAGCAGTACTTC.

The chain is built from TRBV11-2 and TRBJ2-7; D is ambiguous. The V end was cut by 5 bases, the J end by 0 bases, with 11 bases between. The CDR3 sequence is 14 residues long. Germline assignment: CDR1 SGHAT and CDR2 FQNNGV. CDR3 sequence reads: CASSPGWVSYEQYF. As DNA, the CDR3 is TGTGCCAGCAGCCCAGGATGGGTCTCCTACGAGCAGTACTTC.

The chain combines TRBV11-1 with TRBJ2-7; 8 bases map to TRBD1. There are 15 residues in the CDR3. Germline V lookup: CDR1 SGHAT, CDR2 FQDESV (reference sequence). Trimming at V came to 2 bases and at J to 1 base, leaving 4 bases not matched to a gene. The CDR3 sequence is CASSLLTGVSYEQYF. Written as DNA, the CDR3 is TGTGCCAGCAGCTTATTGACAGGGGTATCCTACGAGCAGTACTTC.

The V and J genes are TRBV11-1 and TRBJ1-2; TRBD1 agrees at 7 bases. With 2 bases clipped from V and 0 bases from J, the junction kept 9 bases outside the gene matches. Germline V gene data show CDR1 as SGHAT and CDR2 as FQDESV (reference sequence). The CDR3 contains 17 residues. The chain's CDR3 is CASSLRGTASANYGYTF. In DNA, the CDR3 is TGTGCCAGCAGCTTAAGGGGGACAGCCTCAGCTAACTATGGCTACACCTTC.

CDR3 nucleotide sequence: TGTGCCAGCAGCCAAGATGGATCTAGGGGGCGCGAGCAGTACTTC. As protein: CASSQDGSRGREQYF. The chain couples TRBV4-2 to TRBJ2-7; the match to TRBD1 covers 7 bases. Trimming removed 0 bases from V and 6 bases from J; junction bases left unmatched: 8. The germline CDR1 and CDR2 sequences are LGHNA and YNFKEQ. The CDR3 sequence is 15 residues long.

DNA of the CDR3: TGTGCCAGCAGCTTATTCGGACAGCGAAACACTGAAGCTTTCTTT. Translating it yields CASSLFGQRNTEAFF. This chain uses TRBV7-9 with TRBJ1-1, with a possible D match to TRBD1 (6 bases). Germline V gives CDR1 SEHNR, CDR2 FQNEAQ (reference sequence). CDR3 length equals 15 residues. The V and J ends lost 2 bases and 2 bases respectively, with 12 bases between them. The variable domain in full, with the rest retrieved from reference TRBV7-9 and TRBJ1-1, is DTGVSQNPRHKITKRGQNVTFRCDPISEHNRLYWYRQTLGQGPEFLTYFQNEAQLEKSRLLSDRFSAERPKGSFSTLEIQRTEQGDSAMYLCASSLFGQRNTEAFFGQGTRLTVV.

The V and J genes are TRBV15 and TRBJ2-1; 7 bases match TRBD1. Germline assignment: CDR1 LNHNV and CDR2 YYDKDF (reference sequence). Unmatched junction bases numbered 9, after V lost 5 bases and J lost 5 bases. The CDR3 runs to 15 residues. In DNA form, the CDR3 reads TGTGCCACCAGCCGTACAGGGGAACTTAACAATGAGCAGTTCTTC. Amino acid sequence: CATSRTGELNNEQFF.

J is TRBJ1-4 and V is TRBV23-1; 9 bases are shared with TRBD1. TRBV23-1 is an ORF for which the function is uncertain. The CDR3 sequence is 18 residues long. V shed 10 bases, J shed 3 bases, and the junction held 18 bases outside the gene matches. CDR3 protein: CATSAGTGFWVANEKLFF. The DNA of the CDR3 is TGCGCCACTTCTGCCGGGACAGGGTTTTGGGTCGCTAATGAAAAACTGTTTTTT.

This chain joins TRBV19 and TRBJ1-1; D is unclear. The CDR3 is 12 amino acids. CDR1 is LNHDA, CDR2 SQIVND, per germline (reference sequence). The V end lost 3 bases, the J end lost 4 bases, and 6 bases lay between the germline ends. The CDR3 protein is CASSISVTEAFF. Written as DNA, the CDR3 is TGTGCCAGTAGTATTAGCGTCACTGAAGCTTTCTTT.

The chain carries TRBV7-2 and TRBJ1-2; 7 nucleotides match TRBD1. CDR1 is SGHTA and CDR2 is FQGNSA in the germline V gene. V lost 1 base, J lost 8 bases, and 4 bases stayed unmatched. The length of the CDR3 is 13 residues. DNA of the CDR3: TGTGCCAGCAGCTTAGACAGGGGTATAGGCTACACCTTC. This encodes CASSLDRGIGYTF.

This chain uses TRBV4-1 with TRBJ2-7, with D perhaps matching TRBD2 (6 bases). The V end lost 0 bases, the J end lost 4 bases, and 19 bases lay between the germline ends. This CDR3 comprises 17 residues. Per germline, CDR1 MGHRA and CDR2 YSYEKL. CDR3 bases: TGCGCCAGCAGCCAAGATTCATTGAGCGGGTTCTTTTACGAGCAGTACTTC. Translation gives CASSQDSLSGFFYEQYF.

Only one count was recorded for this clone. The chain couples TRBV28 to TRBJ1-5; weak D call: TRBD1 (5 bases). The CDR3 length is 12 residues. Trimming cost V 9 bases and J 4 bases, with 10 bases left between them. In germline, CDR1 is MDHEN, CDR2 SYDVKM. CDR3 protein: CASGGENQPQHF. In nucleotides, the CDR3 is TGTGCCAGTGGAGGGGAAAATCAGCCCCAGCATTTT.

The chain is built from TRBV9 and TRBJ2-1, with 7 nucleotides matching TRBD1. With V trimmed by 0 bases and J by 7 bases, 10 bases remained unmatched. Germline-derived CDR1 and CDR2 are SGDLS and YYNGEE. This CDR3 is 16 amino acids long. CDR3 sequence: CASSVEQGGIGNEQFF. CDR3 nucleotides: TGTGCCAGCAGCGTAGAACAAGGGGGCATCGGAAATGAGCAGTTCTTC. The whole variable domain, remainder taken from reference TRBV9 and TRBJ2-1, is DSGVTQTPKHLITATGQRVTLRCSPRSGDLSVYWYQQSLDQGLQFLIQYYNGEERAKGNILERFSAQQFPDLHSELNLSSLELGDSALYFCASSVEQGGIGNEQFFGPGTRLTVL.

The chain carries TRBV10-3 and TRBJ2-7, with D possibly being TRBD1 (6 bases). The germline V and J ends were trimmed by 6 bases and 3 bases, with 9 bases remaining between them. The CDR3 is 12 residues long. Germline CDR1 reads ENHRY; CDR2 reads SYGVKD. CDR3 nucleotide sequence: TGTGCCATCAGGGCGGACAGCTACGAGCAGTACTTC. Translating it yields CAIRADSYEQYF.

The chain links TRBV10-3 to TRBJ2-7; 7 bases agree with TRBD2. V was pared by 2 bases and J by 3 bases, with 7 bases of the junction left unmatched. Germline V CDR1 and CDR2: ENHRY, SYGVKD. The length of the CDR3 is 15 residues. For the CDR3, the DNA is TGTGCCATCAGTGAGCCAGCGGGACTCTTCTACGAGCAGTACTTC. This gives the protein CAISEPAGLFYEQYF.

The V and J genes are TRBV5-4 and TRBJ2-2, with D hard to call. Germline CDR1 SGHNT, CDR2 YYREEE (reference sequence). The CDR3 is made up of 12 amino acids. V lost 0 bases and J lost 6, with 3 bases in between. In DNA form, the CDR3 reads TGTGCCAGCAGCTTGGCGGCCGGGGAGCTGTTTTTT. Translated, it gives CASSLAAGELFF.

This chain joins TRBV9 and TRBJ1-1, with 7 positions matching TRBD1. This CDR3 comprises 14 residues. CDR1 and CDR2 from the germline V gene are SGDLS and YYNGEE. The V and J ends lost 0 bases and 5 bases, in that order; junction bases with no gene match: 4. The CDR3 sequence is CASSVGSRGTEAFF. In DNA, the CDR3 is TGTGCCAGCAGCGTAGGAAGCAGGGGGACTGAAGCTTTCTTT.

V is TRBV7-7 and J is TRBJ2-1, with 10 bases identical to TRBD2. This CDR3 comprises 16 residues. Germline CDR1 is SSHAT and CDR2 is FNYEAQ (reference sequence). V lost 1 base, J lost 4 bases, and 4 bases stayed unmatched. The DNA of the CDR3 is TGTGCCAGCAGCTTAGGGGGGACTAGCGAATACAATGAGCAGTTCTTC. As protein: CASSLGGTSEYNEQFF.

V is TRBV21-1 and J is TRBJ1-1; TRBD1 is taken as the D call from the table, unchecked against the DNA. TRBV21-1 is a pseudogene segment. The CDR3 contains 13 residues. The CDR3 nucleotides read TGTGCCAGCAGCCATACAGGGAACACTGAAGCTTTCTTT. It is translated as CASSHTGNTEAFF.

This clone was picked up a small number of times. This chain links TRBV6-5 with TRBJ1-3; 9 nucleotides line up with TRBD1. The V segment lost 2 bases and the J segment 7 bases; nucleotides outside the gene matches: 3. This CDR3 contains 14 residues. CDR1 is MNHEY, CDR2 SVGAGI, per germline. The CDR3 bases are TGTGCCAGCAGTTACCGGACAGGGGAGAACACCATATATTTT. It encodes CASSYRTGENTIYF.

J is TRBJ2-1 and V is TRBV4-1; 12 positions match TRBD2. Unmatched junction bases numbered 4, after V lost 3 bases and J lost 7 bases. The CDR3 is made up of 15 amino acids. In germline, CDR1 is MGHRA, CDR2 YSYEKL. CDR3 region: CASSHGLAGSNEQFF. As DNA, the CDR3 is TGCGCCAGCAGCCACGGACTAGCGGGGTCTAATGAGCAGTTCTTC.

The V call is TRBV10-3, the J call TRBJ2-1; 7 positions match TRBD1. This CDR3 has 14 residues. V lost 7 bases and J lost 3; bases outside the gene matches: 6. CDR1 and CDR2 from the germline V gene are ENHRY and SYGVKD. The CDR3, as DNA: TGTGCCATCACCAAAGGGGACAGCTACAATGAGCAGTTCTTC. Translated, it gives CAITKGDSYNEQFF.